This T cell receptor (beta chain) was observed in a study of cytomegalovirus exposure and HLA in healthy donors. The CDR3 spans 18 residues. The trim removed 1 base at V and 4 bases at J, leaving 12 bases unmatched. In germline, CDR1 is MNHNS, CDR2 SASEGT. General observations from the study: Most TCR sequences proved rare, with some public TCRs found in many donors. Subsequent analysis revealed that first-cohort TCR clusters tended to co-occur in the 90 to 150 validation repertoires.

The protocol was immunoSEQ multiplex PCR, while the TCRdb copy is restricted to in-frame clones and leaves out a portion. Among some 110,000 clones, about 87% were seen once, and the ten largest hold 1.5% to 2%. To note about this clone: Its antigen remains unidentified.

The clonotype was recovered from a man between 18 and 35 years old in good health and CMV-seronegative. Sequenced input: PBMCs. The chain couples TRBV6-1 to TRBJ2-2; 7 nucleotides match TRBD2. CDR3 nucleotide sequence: TGTGCCAGCAGTGAAGGAACCCGGGGGGTCAAACCCACCGGGGAGCTGTTTTTT. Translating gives CASSEGTRGVKPTGELFF.